The 29 T cell receptor beta chains listed next were all sequenced from one sample in a study of T cell therapy after organ transplantation. These TCRs' antigens remain unknown. Profiled with immunoSEQ multiplex PCR; TCRdb holds only in-frame clones, not every one. The sample has 20,000 or so clones; approximately 85% are singletons. This sample's time point: 4-8 weeks after completion of therapy. The source was CD8+ T cells from blood, collected after autologous CMV-specific T cell therapy. Receptors were obtained from a human patient who had received a solid organ transplant and had CMV disease. The graft donor may have given rise to some T cells.

The chain combines TRBV27 with TRBJ1-1; 8 bases map to TRBD1. Germline V gives CDR1 MNHEY, CDR2 SMNVEV (reference sequence). The CDR3 consists of 17 residues. V lost 3 bases to trimming and J lost 0 bases; unmatched junction nucleotides: 9. CDR3 sequence: CASSFRQGKVLNTEAFF. For the CDR3, the DNA is TGTGCCAGCAGTTTTAGACAGGGGAAAGTTTTGAACACTGAAGCTTTCTTT.

This rearrangement joins TRBV9 to TRBJ2-1; D is uncertain. Trimming cost V 4 bases and J 4 bases, with 15 bases left between them. CDR1 is SGDLS and CDR2 is YYNGEE in the germline V gene. The CDR3 runs to 15 residues. The CDR3 DNA reads as TGTGCCAGCAGCCCCAGCGATGGTGGATACAATGAGCAGTTCTTC. Its translation is CASSPSDGGYNEQFF. The full variable domain, its missing parts supplied by reference TRBV9 and TRBJ2-1, is DSGVTQTPKHLITATGQRVTLRCSPRSGDLSVYWYQQSLDQGLQFLIQYYNGEERAKGNILERFSAQQFPDLHSELNLSSLELGDSALYFCASSPSDGGYNEQFFGPGTRLTVL.

The chain uses TRBV2 and TRBJ2-1; possibly TRBD2 for D (5 bases). From germline, CDR1 is SNHLY and CDR2 FYNNEI. CDR3 length equals 10 residues. Trimming left V 5 bases short and J 10 bases short, with 6 bases between. The CDR3 here is CASSREEQFF. The CDR3 nucleotides read TGTGCCAGCAGTAGGGAGGAGCAGTTCTTC.

This clone occurred a few times. This chain connects TRBV11-3 to TRBJ2-2; 9 bases agree with TRBD2. V lost 5 bases, J lost 4 bases, and 5 bases stayed unmatched. The CDR3 extends over 15 amino acids. CDR1 and CDR2 from the germline V gene are SGHNT and YENEEA. The chain's CDR3 is CASSPGLAPTGELFF. CDR3 in DNA: TGTGCCAGCAGCCCAGGACTAGCGCCCACCGGGGAGCTGTTTTTT.

This chain joins TRBV6-5 and TRBJ1-2, with a possible D match to TRBD1 (5 bases). The CDR3 length is 14 residues. Germline V gene sequence: CDR1 MNHEY, CDR2 SVGAGI. Trimming stripped 6 bases from V and 8 bases from J, with 19 bases between. In nucleotides, the CDR3 is TGTGCCAGCAGGGGGTCAAGCAGTACAGGCGGCTACACCTTC. Protein sequence: CASRGSSSTGGYTF.

V usage is TRBV30 and J usage is TRBJ1-2, with D possibly TRBD1 on 6 matching bases. The CDR3 contains 14 residues. V lost 0 bases to trimming and J lost 8 bases, with 16 bases between them. Germline V gene sequence: CDR1 GTSNPN, CDR2 SVGIG (reference sequence). The CDR3 DNA follows: TGTGCCTGGAGTGTACCAGGGGACCCTGGCGGCTACACCTTC. It encodes CAWSVPGDPGGYTF.

This chain uses TRBV29-1 with TRBJ2-7; D is perhaps TRBD1 or TRBD2 (5 bases each). The CDR3 spans 14 residues. Trimming took 1 base from V and 5 from J, leaving 15 bases between them. The germline CDR1 and CDR2 sequences are SQVTM and ANQGSEA. This chain's CDR3 is CSVEGGLGDDEQYF. CDR3 coding DNA: TGCAGCGTTGAAGGGGGGTTGGGAGACGACGAGCAGTACTTC.

This clone was seen just once. The chain links TRBV6-9 to TRBJ1-3; D might be TRBD1 (5 bases). This CDR3 spans 15 amino acids. The ends were cut back, 7 bases at V and 0 bases at J, with 13 bases in the middle. CDR1 MNHGY and CDR2 SVAAGI come from the germline V gene. CDR3 nucleotides: TGTGCCAGCACCGAGGGGCGACACTCTGGAAACACCATATATTTT. Translating it yields CASTEGRHSGNTIYF.

The chain recombines TRBV4-1 with TRBJ2-7; 7 bases match TRBD1. The CDR3 is 16 residues long. The trim removed 6 bases at V and 3 bases at J, leaving 14 bases unmatched. The germline gives CDR1 MGHRA, CDR2 YSYEKL. The DNA of the CDR3 is TGCGCCAGCAGTCAAAGGGGTAACAGGGGTAGCTACGAGCAGTACTTC. Its translation: CASSQRGNRGSYEQYF.

This clone appeared a single time. The rearrangement links TRBV30 to TRBJ2-7; D may be TRBD1 or TRBD2 (6 bases each). The CDR3 runs 13 residues. Trimming removed 0 bases at V and 6 bases at J, with 12 bases between. CDR1 is GTSNPN and CDR2 is SVGIG in the germline V gene (reference sequence). CDR3 loop: CAWSVSGAGEQYF. The CDR3 bases are TGTGCCTGGAGTGTATCGGGGGCCGGCGAGCAGTACTTC.

This clone was recorded only once. J is TRBJ2-2 and V is TRBV19; 9 bases fit TRBD1. V gave up 5 bases and J gave up 6 bases; unmatched junction bases: 13. The germline gives CDR1 LNHDA, CDR2 SQIVND (reference sequence). The CDR3 runs to 17 residues. As DNA, the CDR3 is TGTGCCAGTAGTGCGGGACAGGGTTTCGGCGACCCCGGGGAGCTGTTTTTT. This codes for CASSAGQGFGDPGELFF.

This clone was observed a single time. The rearrangement joins TRBV13 to TRBJ1-3; D uncertain. The germline CDR1 and CDR2 sequences are PRHDT and FYEKMQ (reference sequence). The CDR3 is 13 amino acids. V lost 5 bases, J lost 4 bases, and 9 bases lay in between. CDR3 region: CASSTLQGNTIYF. The CDR3 DNA sequence: TGTGCCAGCAGCACTTTACAAGGAAACACCATATATTTT.

The rearrangement links TRBV9 to TRBJ1-6, with 8 bases that match TRBD1. Germline lookup yields CDR1 SGDLS and CDR2 YYNGEE. This CDR3 spans 15 amino acids. With V trimmed by 4 bases and J by 6 bases, 6 bases remained unmatched. In DNA, the CDR3 is TGTGCCAGCAGCCCCCGGGACAGGAGTAATTCACCCCTCCACTTT. Amino acid sequence: CASSPRDRSNSPLHF.

The gene calls are TRBV30 and TRBJ1-4; 8 nucleotides agree with TRBD1. The CDR3 is 14 residues long. Trimming cost V 2 bases and J 6 bases; bases outside gene matches: 5. Germline V lookup: CDR1 GTSNPN, CDR2 SVGIG (reference sequence). Here the CDR3 DNA reads TGTGCCTGGAGTCCCGGGACAGGTGATGAAAAACTGTTTTTT. Translating gives CAWSPGTGDEKLFF. The whole variable domain, remainder taken from reference TRBV30 and TRBJ1-4, is SQTIHQWPATLVQPVGSPLSLECTVEGTSNPNLYWYRQAAGRGLQLLFYSVGIGQISSEVPQNLSASRPQDRQFILSSKKLLLSDSGFYLCAWSPGTGDEKLFFGSGTQLSVL.

This chain joins TRBV6-5 and TRBJ1-1; a weak D match, TRBD1 (6 bases). CDR1 is MNHEY and CDR2 is SVGAGI in the germline V gene. This CDR3 region has 14 residues. Trimming shortened V by 5 bases and J by 1 base, and 11 bases separated the two germline ends. The CDR3 reads CASSHPGQNTEAFF. CDR3 DNA sequence: TGTGCCAGCAGTCACCCGGGACAGAACACTGAAGCTTTCTTT.

The V call is TRBV4-1, the J call TRBJ1-3; D gene uncertain. The germline V gene encodes CDR1 MGHRA and CDR2 YSYEKL. The V gene lost 1 base and the J gene lost 1 base, with 17 bases spanning the gap. The CDR3 is made up of 18 amino acids. The CDR3 here is CASSQVEGVETSGNTIYF. CDR3 in DNA: TGCGCCAGCAGCCAAGTCGAGGGCGTGGAAACTTCTGGAAACACCATATATTTT.

This clone has more than one count but fewer than ten. The V call is TRBV7-9, the J call TRBJ1-2; a possible D gene is TRBD1 (6 bases). V shed 5 bases and J shed 7 bases, with 14 bases lying between them. CDR1 is SEHNR and CDR2 is FQNEAQ in the germline V gene (reference sequence). CDR3 length: 13 residues. CDR3 bases: TGTGCCAGCAGCCCACCGATAGGGGGTGGCTACACCTTC. Amino acids: CASSPPIGGGYTF.

The chain recombines TRBV7-7 with TRBJ2-5; D perhaps matches TRBD1 (6 bases). This CDR3 is 13 amino acids long. V lost 4 bases and J 13 bases, leaving 19 bases between the germline ends. Per germline, CDR1 SSHAT and CDR2 FNYEAQ (reference sequence). CDR3 loop: CASSSQGPPFLYF. The DNA of the CDR3 is TGTGCCAGCAGCTCCCAGGGGCCCCCCTTCTTGTACTTC.

This clone was seen more than once but under ten times. This chain uses TRBV29-1 with TRBJ2-2; no clear D gene. The length of the CDR3 is 14 residues. Per germline, CDR1 SQVTM and CDR2 ANQGSEA. The V end was cut by 7 bases, the J end by 7 bases, with 19 bases between. Here the CDR3 DNA reads TGCAGCGGGATCCTGACCACCGACGGCGGGGAGCTGTTTTTT. Amino acid sequence: CSGILTTDGGELFF.

This chain connects TRBV5-5 to TRBJ1-1; D possibly corresponds to TRBD1 (5 bases). Deletions cut 0 bases from V and 4 bases from J, with 7 bases between. The CDR3 contains 13 residues. From germline, CDR1 is SGHKS and CDR2 YYEKEE (reference sequence). Here the CDR3 reads CASSLGGGTEAFF. In DNA, the CDR3 is TGTGCCAGCAGCTTGGGCGGGGGCACTGAAGCTTTCTTT.

The chain is built from TRBV30 and TRBJ2-3; 10 bases map to TRBD1. The germline V gene has CDR1 GTSNPN and CDR2 SVGIG (reference sequence). The CDR3 consists of 17 residues. Unmatched junction bases numbered 15, after V lost 5 bases and J lost 4 bases. The CDR3 DNA reads as TGTGCCTGGTCGGGACAGGGGCCACTCATTTTCGCAGATACGCAGTATTTT. This encodes CAWSGQGPLIFADTQYF.

V gene TRBV7-9 combines with J gene TRBJ2-2; tentatively, D is TRBD1 (6 bases). Trimming pared 3 bases from V and 7 bases from J, leaving 24 bases between. The CDR3 length is 18 residues. Per germline, CDR1 SEHNR and CDR2 FQNEAQ (reference sequence). CDR3 loop: CASSFPKTGLFMGGELFF. As DNA, the CDR3 is TGTGCCAGCAGCTTCCCCAAGACAGGCCTTTTTATGGGCGGGGAGCTGTTTTTT.

This chain connects TRBV6-1 to TRBJ1-4; D perhaps matches TRBD1 (5 bases). This CDR3 spans 16 amino acids. V lost 4 bases and J lost 0, with 12 bases in between. Germline assignment: CDR1 MNHNS and CDR2 SASEGT. Here the CDR3 DNA reads TGTGCCAGCAGTGGAGGGACGGCCCCAACTAATGAAAAACTGTTTTTT. Translation gives CASSGGTAPTNEKLFF.

This chain joins TRBV15 and TRBJ2-7; perhaps TRBD1 as D (5 bases). The CDR3 length is 14 residues. The germline gives CDR1 LNHNV, CDR2 YYDKDF (reference sequence). V shed 8 bases and J shed 5 bases, with 19 bases lying between them. The CDR3 loop reads CATARGRLNDEQYF. The DNA of the CDR3 is TGTGCCACCGCTAGGGGTCGGCTAAATGACGAGCAGTACTTC.

V usage is TRBV10-2 and J usage is TRBJ2-3; D remains unclear. V was trimmed by 2 bases and J by 3 bases, leaving 9 bases between them. Germline V lookup: CDR1 WSHSY, CDR2 SAAADI. This CDR3 has 14 amino acids. CDR3 sequence: CASSEQRMTDTQYF. The CDR3 DNA sequence: TGCGCCAGCAGTGAGCAACGGATGACAGATACGCAGTATTTT.

The gene calls are TRBV7-9 and TRBJ2-1; tentatively, D is TRBD1 (5 bases). V was shortened by 8 bases and J by 4 bases, with 15 bases between the two germline ends. The CDR3 runs to 14 residues. CDR1 and CDR2 (germline): SEHNR, FQNEAQ (reference sequence). DNA for the CDR3: TGTGCCAGCTGCGGCGTGACAGTATACAATGAGCAGTTCTTC. It specifies CASCGVTVYNEQFF.

The chain carries TRBV6-5 and TRBJ1-1; 8 nucleotides match TRBD1. V dropped 6 bases and J dropped 6; count of bases not matched to a gene: 6. This CDR3 region has 13 residues. Germline CDR1 reads MNHEY; CDR2 reads SVGAGI. CDR3 loop: CASRLQGDAEAFF. The CDR3, as DNA: TGTGCCAGCAGACTACAGGGGGACGCTGAAGCTTTCTTT.

The chain links TRBV5-5 to TRBJ2-1; the match to TRBD1 covers 12 bases. V dropped 2 bases and J dropped 8; count of bases not matched to a gene: 14. Germline V gene sequence: CDR1 SGHKS, CDR2 YYEKEE (reference sequence). The CDR3 loop spans 18 amino acids. This chain's CDR3 is CASSFRLNRDRGRDEQFF. The CDR3 coding sequence is TGTGCCAGCAGCTTCCGCTTAAACCGGGACAGGGGGCGGGATGAGCAGTTCTTC.

The chain carries TRBV11-2 and TRBJ2-2; 13 bases are shared with TRBD2. Germline values: CDR1 SGHAT, CDR2 FQNNGV. The trim removed 1 base at V and 7 bases at J, leaving 0 bases unmatched. This CDR3 comprises 15 residues. The CDR3 spells CASSLGTSGSGELFF. The CDR3 DNA sequence: TGTGCCAGCAGCTTAGGGACTAGCGGGAGCGGGGAGCTGTTTTTT.